A single sample gave rise to the 16 T cell receptor beta chains below, sequenced in a study of blood T cell repertoires in COVID-19. Assay used: immunoSEQ multiplex PCR; TCRdb lists only in-frame clones, some missing. Of a few hundred thousand clones in the sample, about 89% were seen once. Sequencing was performed on peripheral blood. These receptors were taken from a man between 40 and 49 years old with acute or convalescent COVID-19.

The chain's CDR3 is CASSLVGTGNEKLFF. The CDR3, as DNA: TGTGCCAGCAGCTTAGTTGGGACAGGGAATGAAAAACTGTTTTTT. The genes are TRBV7-9 and TRBJ1-4; 9 positions match TRBD1. Looked up from germline, CDR1 is SEHNR and CDR2 is FQNEAQ (reference sequence). The CDR3 has 15 amino acids. J lost 5 bases, V lost 1 base, and 2 bases had no gene match.

The gene calls are TRBV28 and TRBJ2-7; TRBD1 matches at 7 bases. Germline assignment: CDR1 MDHEN and CDR2 SYDVKM. CDR3 length: 18 amino acids. V lost 0 bases and J lost 0; bases outside the gene matches: 11. The CDR3 region has the DNA TGTGCCAGCAGTTTATGGCTCCTGAGGACAGGCAGCTCCTACGAGCAGTACTTC. It specifies CASSLWLLRTGSSYEQYF.

This sequence joins TRBV18 and TRBJ1-2; D unresolved. The CDR3 sequence is 13 residues long. The germline V gene encodes CDR1 KGHSH and CDR2 LQKENI. The germline V and J ends were trimmed by 3 bases and 8 bases, with 13 bases remaining between them. In DNA, the CDR3 is TGTGCCAGCTCACCCAGCGAGGCCTCGGGCTACACCTTC. It encodes CASSPSEASGYTF.

The chain couples TRBV24-1 to TRBJ1-1; TRBD1 matches at 7 bases. The V gene's germline CDR1 is KGHDR and CDR2 SFDVKD. This CDR3 has 17 amino acids. V lost 2 bases to trimming and J lost 3 bases; unmatched junction nucleotides: 11. CDR3 sequence (DNA): TGTGCCACCAGTGATTCTCGGGACAGATGGGGCCACACTGAAGCTTTCTTT. Residues: CATSDSRDRWGHTEAFF.

The chain uses TRBV4-3 and TRBJ2-7, with 8 bases aligning to TRBD2. Germline CDR1 LGHNA, CDR2 YSLEER. The V gene end was trimmed by 1 base and the J gene end by 4 bases; junction bases not matched to a gene: 6. CDR3 size: 15 residues. The CDR3 loop reads CASSQVPGGAYEQYF. The CDR3, as DNA: TGCGCCAGCAGCCAAGTACCGGGGGGGGCGTACGAGCAGTACTTC.

The V call is TRBV7-2, the J call TRBJ2-3; 12 positions agree with TRBD2. This CDR3 has 14 amino acids. Looked up from germline, CDR1 is SGHTA and CDR2 is FQGNSA. The V gene end was trimmed by 4 bases and the J gene end by 7 bases; junction bases not matched to a gene: 3. The CDR3 spells CASSSTSGGYTQYF. CDR3 coding DNA: TGTGCCAGCAGCTCGACTAGCGGGGGTTATACGCAGTATTTT. Full variable domain (rest looked up from reference TRBV7-2 and TRBJ2-3): GAGVSQSPSNKVTEKGKDVELRCDPISGHTALYWYRQSLGQGLEFLIYFQGNSAPDKSGLPSDRFSAERTGGSVSTLTIQRTQQEDSAVYLCASSSTSGGYTQYFGPGTRLTVL.

This clone was seen at least ten times. The chain links TRBV6-5 to TRBJ2-5; 14 nucleotides match TRBD2. Trimming removed 0 bases from V and 4 bases from J; junction bases left unmatched: 1. The CDR3 consists of 16 residues. Germline CDR1 and CDR2: MNHEY and SVGAGI. CDR3 nucleotide sequence: TGTGCCAGCAGTTACTCCGGGACTAGCGGGGGAGAGACCCAGTACTTC. This codes for CASSYSGTSGGETQYF.

The genes are TRBV18 and TRBJ1-5; possible D gene TRBD1, 6 bases. Germline CDR1 KGHSH, CDR2 LQKENI. Deletions cut 4 bases from V and 3 bases from J, with 13 bases between. CDR3 length: 15 residues. In DNA, the CDR3 is TGTGCCAGCTCACACACCGACAGGCCCAATCAGCCCCAGCATTTT. It yields the protein CASSHTDRPNQPQHF.

The gene calls are TRBV2 and TRBJ1-5, with a weak D call TRBD1 (5 bases). Germline V gene data show CDR1 as SNHLY and CDR2 as FYNNEI. This CDR3 is built from 14 residues. Deletions cut 2 bases from V and 5 bases from J, with 10 bases between. This chain's CDR3 is CASSEKRDYQPQHF. The CDR3 region has the DNA TGTGCCAGCAGTGAAAAAAGGGACTATCAGCCCCAGCATTTT. The whole variable domain, filled in from reference TRBV2 and TRBJ1-5, reads EPEVTQTPSHQVTQMGQEVILRCVPISNHLYFYWYRQILGQKVEFLVSFYNNEISEKSEIFDDQFSVERPDGSNFTLKIRSTKLEDSAMYFCASSEKRDYQPQHFGDGTRLSIL.

This clone has a single count. The CDR3 DNA follows: TGTGCCAGCTCACCCCGGACAGCCTTACCTGTGGAACTGTTTTTT. It encodes CASSPRTALPVELFF. This chain links TRBV18 with TRBJ1-4; a possible D gene is TRBD1 (6 bases). The CDR3 length is 15 residues. Looked up from germline, CDR1 is KGHSH and CDR2 is LQKENI. Between the trimmed V and J ends, which lost 3 bases and 12 bases, there was a span of 20 bases.

The chain carries TRBV7-8 and TRBJ2-7; 7 bases are a match to TRBD2. The trim removed 3 bases at V and 2 bases at J, leaving 7 bases unmatched. Germline V lookup: CDR1 SGHVS, CDR2 FQNEAQ. This CDR3 has 15 residues. The CDR3 DNA follows: TGTGCCAGCAGCTTGTTAGCGGGCGCTACCTACGAGCAGTACTTC. It yields the protein CASSLLAGATYEQYF. The full variable domain, completed using reference TRBV7-8 and TRBJ2-7, is GAGVSQSPRYKVAKRGQDVALRCDPISGHVSLFWYQQALGQGPEFLTYFQNEAQLDKSGLPSDRFFAERPEGSVSTLKIQRTQQEDSAVYLCASSLLAGATYEQYFGPGTRLTVT.

DNA for the CDR3: TGTGCCAGTAGTAGCCGGACGGTGGACTTTTATGGCTACACCTTC. Its translation: CASSSRTVDFYGYTF. The chain is built from TRBV19 and TRBJ1-2; D is unclear. Germline CDR1 is LNHDA and CDR2 is SQIVND (reference sequence). The V end was cut by 4 bases, the J end by 5 bases, with 17 bases between. The CDR3 has 15 amino acids.

A few counts support this clone. The CDR3 here is CASSPSGGGLYSYNSPLHF. The CDR3 nucleotides are TGTGCCAGCAGTCCGAGCGGGGGGGGCCTTTACTCCTATAATTCACCCCTCCACTTT. The chain is built from TRBV27 and TRBJ1-6, with D possibly being TRBD1 (6 bases). The germline CDR1 and CDR2 sequences are MNHEY and SMNVEV (reference sequence). V dropped 5 bases and J dropped 0 bases, with 20 bases sitting between them. The CDR3 extends over 19 amino acids.

This chain uses TRBV27 with TRBJ1-4; 8 positions match TRBD1. The CDR3 length is 13 residues. Per the germline V gene, CDR1 is MNHEY and CDR2 is SMNVEV (reference sequence). With V trimmed by 5 bases and J by 8 bases, 4 bases remained unmatched. This chain's CDR3 is CASSLGDREKLFF. The CDR3 DNA reads as TGTGCCAGCAGTCTGGGGGACAGGGAAAAACTGTTTTTT.

As concerns this clone: The identical CDR3 is also encoded by other nucleotide sequences in the sample. The chain recombines TRBV3-1 (or the pseudogene TRBV3-2) with TRBJ1-2; D may be TRBD1 (5 bases). Looked up from germline, CDR1 is LGHDT and CDR2 is YNNKEL (reference sequence). This CDR3 contains 12 residues. Trimming removed 5 bases from V and 3 bases from J, with 7 bases in between. CDR3 region: CASSSGDYGYTF. The DNA of the CDR3 is TGTGCCAGCAGCTCGGGGGACTATGGCTACACCTTC.

The chain carries TRBV2 and TRBJ1-2, with TRBD1 as a possible D gene (5 bases). The ends were cut back, 2 bases at V and 4 bases at J, with 11 bases in the middle. The CDR3 consists of 14 residues. Germline V gives CDR1 SNHLY, CDR2 FYNNEI. DNA of the CDR3: TGTGCCAGCAGTGAATTCCAGGGTGGCTATGGCTACACCTTC. Protein: CASSEFQGGYGYTF.